This T cell receptor (beta chain) stems from a study of blood T cell repertoires in COVID-19. Study-level information: Material from acute and convalescent COVID-19 was sourced from the United States, Italy and Spain. From T cells, B-cell-depleted T cells, or PBMCs came the material, which was cDNA or gDNA.

In the original analysis: Estimation of nucleated cell counts was performed using reference gene primer amplification. Data came from immunoSEQ multiplex PCR; TCRdb stores just in-frame clones and leaves some out. V and J calls and clone size are those listed in that table; D and trimming were worked out from the DNA. The sample lists 180,000 or so clones, around 81% seen once, with 8% to 13% in the top ten. A Seattle source enrolled patients during active infection and followed them longitudinally. The CDR3 has 18 residues. Germline V gene data show CDR1 as SGHTA and CDR2 as FQGTGA. Trimming cost V 2 bases and J 10 bases; bases outside gene matches: 17.

Sample: peripheral blood. The receptor comes from a woman aged 40-49 years with COVID-19, enrolled during active disease. The chain links TRBV7-3 to TRBJ2-1; 10 bases agree with TRBD2. DNA for the CDR3: TGTGCCAGCAGCTTACGTGCCGCGCGGGGAGTAGCGGGAGGCGAGCAGTTCTTC. Protein: CASSLRAARGVAGGEQFF.